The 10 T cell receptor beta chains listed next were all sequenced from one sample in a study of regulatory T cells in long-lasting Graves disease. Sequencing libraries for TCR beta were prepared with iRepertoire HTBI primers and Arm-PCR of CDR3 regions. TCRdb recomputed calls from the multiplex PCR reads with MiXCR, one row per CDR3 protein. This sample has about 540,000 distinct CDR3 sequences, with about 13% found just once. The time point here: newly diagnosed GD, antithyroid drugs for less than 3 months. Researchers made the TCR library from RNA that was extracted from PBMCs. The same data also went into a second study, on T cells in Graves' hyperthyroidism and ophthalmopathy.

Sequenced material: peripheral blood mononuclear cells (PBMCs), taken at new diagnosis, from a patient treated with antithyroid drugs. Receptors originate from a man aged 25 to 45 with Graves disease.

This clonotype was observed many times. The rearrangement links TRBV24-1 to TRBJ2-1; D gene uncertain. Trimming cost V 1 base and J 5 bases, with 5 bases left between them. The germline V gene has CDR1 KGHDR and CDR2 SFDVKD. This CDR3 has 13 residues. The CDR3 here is CATSDFSNNEQFF. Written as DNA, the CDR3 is TGTGCCACCAGTGATTTTAGCAACAATGAGCAGTTCTTC.

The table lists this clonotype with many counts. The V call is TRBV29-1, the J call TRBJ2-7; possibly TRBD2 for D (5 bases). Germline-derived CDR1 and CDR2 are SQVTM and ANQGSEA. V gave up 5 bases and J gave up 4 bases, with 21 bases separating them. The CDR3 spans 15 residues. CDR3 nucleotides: TGCAGCGTTAAGGCGAGCGGCCTCAAGGATTACGAGCAGTACTTC. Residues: CSVKASGLKDYEQYF.

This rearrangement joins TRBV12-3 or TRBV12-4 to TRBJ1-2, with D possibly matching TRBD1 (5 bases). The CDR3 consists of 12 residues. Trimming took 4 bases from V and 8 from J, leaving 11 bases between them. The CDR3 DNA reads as TGTGCCAGCAGTTCCGGGGCGGGAGGCTACACCTTC. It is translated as CASSSGAGGYTF.

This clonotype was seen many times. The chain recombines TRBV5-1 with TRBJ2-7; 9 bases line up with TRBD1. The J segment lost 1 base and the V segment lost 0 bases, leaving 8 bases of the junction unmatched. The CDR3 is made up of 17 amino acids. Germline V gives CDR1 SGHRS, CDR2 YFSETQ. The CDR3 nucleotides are TGCGCCAGCAGCTTGGGACGGGACAGGGTGGAGTCCTACGAGCAGTACTTC. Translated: CASSLGRDRVESYEQYF.

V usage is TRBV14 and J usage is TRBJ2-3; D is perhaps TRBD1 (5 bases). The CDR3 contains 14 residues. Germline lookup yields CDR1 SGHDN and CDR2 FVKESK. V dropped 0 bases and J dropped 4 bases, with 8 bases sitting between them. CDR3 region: CASSQDRRADTQYF. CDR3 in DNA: TGTGCCAGCAGCCAAGATCGCAGGGCAGATACGCAGTATTTT. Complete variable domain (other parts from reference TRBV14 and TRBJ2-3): EAGVTQFPSHSVIEKGQTVTLRCDPISGHDNLYWYRRVMGKEIKFLLHFVKESKQDESGMPNNRFLAERTGGTYSTLKVQPAELEDSGVYFCASSQDRRADTQYFGPGTRLTVL.

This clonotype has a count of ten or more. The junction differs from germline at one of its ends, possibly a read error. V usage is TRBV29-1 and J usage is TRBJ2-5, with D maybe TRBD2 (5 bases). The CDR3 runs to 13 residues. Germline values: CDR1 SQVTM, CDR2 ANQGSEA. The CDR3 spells CSVDPLYQETQYF. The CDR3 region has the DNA TGTAGCGTTGACCCGTTGTACCAAGAGACCCAGTACTTC.

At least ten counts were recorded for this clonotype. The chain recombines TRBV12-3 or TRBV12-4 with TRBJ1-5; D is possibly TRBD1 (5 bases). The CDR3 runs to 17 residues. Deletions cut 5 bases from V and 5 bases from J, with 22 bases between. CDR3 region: CASSNFPRPGIDQPQHF. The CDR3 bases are TGTGCCAGCAGTAATTTCCCCCGCCCAGGGATCGATCAGCCCCAGCATTTT.

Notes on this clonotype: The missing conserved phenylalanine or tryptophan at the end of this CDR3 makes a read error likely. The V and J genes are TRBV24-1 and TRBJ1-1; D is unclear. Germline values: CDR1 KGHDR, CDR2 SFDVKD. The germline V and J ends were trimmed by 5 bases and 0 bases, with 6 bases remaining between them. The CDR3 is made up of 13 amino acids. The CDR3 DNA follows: TGTGCCACCAGTGGCCTTATGAACACTGAAGCTTTCTCT. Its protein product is CATSGLMNTEAFS.

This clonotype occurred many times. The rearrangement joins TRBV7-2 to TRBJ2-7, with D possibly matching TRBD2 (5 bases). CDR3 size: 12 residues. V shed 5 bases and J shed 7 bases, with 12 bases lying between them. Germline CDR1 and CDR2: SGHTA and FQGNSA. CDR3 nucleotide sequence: TGTGCCAGCAGCCCGTATAGAGGGGAGCAGTACTTC. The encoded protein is CASSPYRGEQYF. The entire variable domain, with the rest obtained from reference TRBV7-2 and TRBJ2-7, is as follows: GAGVSQSPSNKVTEKGKDVELRCDPISGHTALYWYRQSLGQGLEFLIYFQGNSAPDKSGLPSDRFSAERTGGSVSTLTIQRTQQEDSAVYLCASSPYRGEQYFGPGTRLTVT.

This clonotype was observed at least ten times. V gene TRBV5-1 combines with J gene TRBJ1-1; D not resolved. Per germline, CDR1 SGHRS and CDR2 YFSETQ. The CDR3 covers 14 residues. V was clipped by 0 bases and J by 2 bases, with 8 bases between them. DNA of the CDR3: TGCGCCAGCAGCTTGGCGGTGGGAAACACTGAAGCTTTCTTT. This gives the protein CASSLAVGNTEAFF. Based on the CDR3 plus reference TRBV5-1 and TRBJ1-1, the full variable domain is KAGVTQTPRYLIKTRGQQVTLSCSPISGHRSVSWYQQTPGQGLQFLFEYFSETQRNKGNFPGRFSGRQFSNSRSEMNVSTLELGDSALYLCASSLAVGNTEAFFGQGTRLTVV.